This T cell receptor (beta chain) was documented in a study of regulatory and conventional T cells in RAG deficiency. Study outcomes and limitations: Control T-cell subsets had markedly higher Shannon entropy and lower Simpson indices than RAG-deficient patients.

The ends lost 6 bases at V and 0 bases at J; junction bases unmatched: 2. Germline V gene sequence: CDR1 SGHRS, CDR2 YFSETQ. CDR3 length: 14 amino acids. Conventional CD4+ T cells were sorted from blood as CD25-low CD127-high cells. Points on this clone: Its matching antigen is unknown.

TCRdb's copy holds only in-frame clones and misses some; the assay was immunoSEQ multiplex PCR. The sample lists just over 30,000 clones, approximately 96% occurring once. These data were likewise used in another study, on regulatory T cells. This second study notes: The primer mix had 52 TRBV and 13 TRBJ primers.

Sample: CD25- CD4+ T cells sorted from blood. This sequence was found in a human donor in good health. V and J are TRBV5-1 and TRBJ2-1; 8 nucleotides line up with TRBD2. Written as DNA, the CDR3 is TGCGCCAGCACTGCGGGAGGCTCCTACAATGAGCAGTTCTTC. It specifies CASTAGGSYNEQFF.